A selection of T cell receptor beta chains follows, all from one sample in a study of T cells in Graves' hyperthyroidism and ophthalmopathy. TCRdb re-called the multiplex PCR reads through MiXCR, storing one row per CDR3 protein. Of around 600,000 distinct CDR3 sequences listed, more than 12% were seen once; the top ten hold under 15%. The sample consisted of blood. The receptors here all came from a woman aged 45-59 years with Graves' ophthalmopathy. CDR3s include the opening cysteine and the closing phenylalanine or tryptophan. A D gene is named only where the DNA matches it firmly. Rows give clone size only sometimes, using once, few, many, or a class for an expanded clone.

v_call	d_call	cdr3_length	j_call	clone_size	cdr3_nt	cdr3_aa
TRBV30	TRBD2	12	TRBJ2-5	few	TGTGCCTGGGAATCTAGCGGGCAGACCCAGTACTTC	CAWESSGQTQYF
TRBV20-1	TRBD2	15	TRBJ2-3	many	TGCAGTGCTAGAGATTCAGCGGGAGAGCCAGATACGCAGTATTTT	CSARDSAGEPDTQYF
TRBV4-2	-	13	TRBJ2-3	-	TGTGCCAGCAGCCAGAAACAAGTGGATACGCAGTATTTT	CASSQKQVDTQYF
TRBV9	-	14	TRBJ2-7	-	TGTGCCAGCAGCCCTCCCCACGGGGTCCACGAGCAGTACTTC	CASSPPHGVHEQYF
TRBV28	-	15	TRBJ1-6	-	TGTGCCAGCAGTTCTACGGACAGCTTAAATTCACCCCTCCACTTT	CASSSTDSLNSPLHF
TRBV7-3	TRBD2	16	TRBJ2-1	-	TGTGCCAGCAGCGCTACGGGGGGGTCTCTTCGCAATGAGCAGTTCTTC	CASSATGGSLRNEQFF
TRBV20-1	TRBD2	14	TRBJ2-7	many	TGCAGTGCTAGACTTACTAGCGGGGCCTACGAGCAGTACTTC	CSARLTSGAYEQYF
TRBV27	TRBD1	15	TRBJ2-1	few	TGTGCCAGCAGTGCTCAGGGGGCCTCCTACAATGAGCAGCTCTTC	CASSAQGASYNEQLF
TRBV29-1	-	14	TRBJ2-3	many	TGCAGCGTACGAAGGGCTTCCTCCACAGATACGCAGTATTTT	CSVRRASSTDTQYF
TRBV20-1	-	14	TRBJ1-1	many	TGCAGTGCTACCCCCGGGGGGAAAAACACTGAAGCTTTCTTT	CSATPGGKNTEAFF
TRBV24-1	-	14	TRBJ1-2	many	TGTGCCACCAGTGCTCCAGCACCGAACTATGGCTACACCTTC	CATSAPAPNYGYTF
TRBV7-3	-	16	TRBJ2-7	many	TGTGCCAGCAGCTTACTCCCAGACCCAAAGTCCTACGAGCAGTACTTC	CASSLLPDPKSYEQYF
TRBV7-2	-	14	TRBJ2-1	many	TGTGCCAGCAGCCCGGGACTCCCTTACAATGAGCAGTTCTTC	CASSPGLPYNEQFF
TRBV7-9	-	15	TRBJ2-7	many	TGTGCCAGCAGCTTTCGGGAAAACCGCCCCTACGAGCAGTACTTC	CASSFRENRPYEQYF
TRBV28	-	12	TRBJ2-1	-	TGTGCCAGCATCGCAAAGGGGATTGAGCAGTTCTTC	CASIAKGIEQFF
TRBV7-2	-	16	TRBJ2-2	many	TGTGCCAGCAGCTTCCCACCGGGAGTCGGGACCGGGGAGCTGTTTTTT	CASSFPPGVGTGELFF
TRBV20-1	TRBD1	14	TRBJ1-4	many	TGCAGTGCTAGTGTTGGGACAGGGTCTGAAAAACTGTTTTTT	CSASVGTGSEKLFF
TRBV2	-	15	TRBJ2-1	many	TGTGCCAGCACTACGGACCGCAACCCCTACAATGAGCAGTTCTTC	CASTTDRNPYNEQFF
TRBV20-1	-	13	TRBJ1-1	many	TGCAGTGCTAGAGGCAGGAGGAACACTGAAGCTTTCTTT	CSARGRRNTEAFF
TRBV28	-	16	TRBJ2-1	many	TGTGCCAGCAGTTTGGGGGCACCGAGCTCCTACAATGAGCAGTTCTTC	CASSLGAPSSYNEQFF
TRBV9	-	13	TRBJ1-2	many	TGTGCCAGCAGCGCAGTGGGGTTTTATGGCTACACCTTC	CASSAVGFYGYTF
TRBV28	-	13	TRBJ2-1	many	TGTGCCAGCAGTTTAAGATATTACAATGAGCAGTTCTTC	CASSLRYYNEQFF
TRBV7-9	-	14	TRBJ2-7	-	TGTGCCAGCAGCTCCGCGGAAGGCTCCTACGAGCAGTACTTC	CASSSAEGSYEQYF
TRBV28	-	13	TRBJ2-3	-	TGTGCCGGCAGTGAAGCGGTCACAGATACGCAGTATTTT	CAGSEAVTDTQYF
TRBV4-1	-	15	TRBJ2-5	-	TGCGCCAGCAGCCAAGGACAGCGGGACCAAGAGACCCAGTACTTC	CASSQGQRDQETQYF
TRBV7-8	TRBD2	14	TRBJ2-7	many	TGTGCCAGCAGGGGACTAGCGGGAGGCTACGAGCAGTACTTC	CASRGLAGGYEQYF
TRBV24-1	TRBD2	15	TRBJ2-7	-	TGTGCCACCTCCCAGGACGCGGGAGGGCCCCACGAGCAGTACTTC	CATSQDAGGPHEQYF
TRBV6-1	-	14	TRBJ1-5	-	TGTGCCAGCAGTCAGGACAGAAGCAATCAGCCCCAGCATTTT	CASSQDRSNQPQHF
TRBV5-6	-	17	TRBJ2-3	-	TGTGCCAGCAGCGTGCCGGTTGGGGGAGTAAGCACAGATACGCAGTATTTT	CASSVPVGGVSTDTQYF
TRBV7-2	TRBD1	16	TRBJ1-5	-	TGTGCCAGCAGCCCGGGCCCAGGGGGCGTCAGGCAGCCCCAGCATTTT	CASSPGPGGVRQPQHF
TRBV20-1	-	14	TRBJ1-2	many	TGCAGTGCATCTGAGGCCACGGGGGGCTATGGCTACACCTTC	CSASEATGGYGYTF
TRBV6-2/TRBV6-3	TRBD1	15	TRBJ2-3	few	TGTGCCAGCAGAGAAGACAGGGTAGGGACAGATACGCAGTATTTT	CASREDRVGTDTQYF
TRBV2	TRBD1	14	TRBJ1-5	many	TGTGCCAGCAGTGACAGGGGGGGCAATCAGCCCCAGCATTTT	CASSDRGGNQPQHF
TRBV12-3/TRBV12-4	-	14	TRBJ2-2	many	TGTGCCAGCAGTTTGATCGGAGTAACCGGGGAGCTGTTTTTT	CASSLIGVTGELFF
TRBV7-9	-	12	TRBJ2-1	many	TGTGCCAGCAGCTTAGCGTGGGACTTTCAGTTCTTC	CASSLAWDFQFF
TRBV20-1	-	12	TRBJ1-5	many	TGCAGTGCTAGTTTGCCTCCTCAGCCCCAGCATTTT	CSASLPPQPQHF
TRBV20-1	TRBD2	14	TRBJ2-7	-	TGCAGTGCGAGGGGGCGGGAGGGCCGTTACGAGCAGTACTTC	CSARGREGRYEQYF
TRBV7-2	TRBD2	15	TRBJ2-7	many	TGTGCCAGCAGTCGAGGACTAGCGGGGACCTACGAGCAGTACTTC	CASSRGLAGTYEQYF
TRBV15	-	14	TRBJ1-1	many	TGTGCCACCAGCGAACAGGGTGATCGGACTGAAGCTTTCTTT	CATSEQGDRTEAFF
TRBV9	-	13	TRBJ1-1	-	TGTGCCAGCAGCGAAAGGAGGGGTTCTGAAGCTTTCTTT	CASSERRGSEAFF
TRBV20-1	-	16	TRBJ2-3	many	TGCAGTGCTAGGAGATGGACAGCCCTAGGGTCAGATACGCAGTATTTT	CSARRWTALGSDTQYF
TRBV6-2/TRBV6-3	-	13	TRBJ2-7	-	TGTGCCAGCAGCCGCCATGGGCCCTACGAGCAGTACTTC	CASSRHGPYEQYF
TRBV7-3	TRBD2	15	TRBJ2-5	many	TGTGCCAGCAGCTTGGCGGGAGGGCCGAGGGAGACCCAGTACTTC	CASSLAGGPRETQYF
TRBV19	-	15	TRBJ2-1	few	TGTGCCAGTAGTATGGGCAAGACCCTCTACAATGAGCAGTTCTTC	CASSMGKTLYNEQFF
TRBV12-3/TRBV12-4	TRBD2	16	TRBJ2-7	many	TGTGCCAGCAGCCCAGTACTAGCGGCGAGCTCCTACGAGCAGTACTTC	CASSPVLAASSYEQYF
TRBV19	TRBD2	18	TRBJ2-7	-	TGTGCCAGTAGAATGGAACTAGCGGGAGGGCCAAATTCCTACGAGCAGTACTTC	CASRMELAGGPNSYEQYF
TRBV7-8	TRBD2	15	TRBJ2-1	-	TGTGCCAGCAGCTTAGCGAATAGCGGGAGTAATGAGCAGTTCTTC	CASSLANSGSNEQFF
TRBV11-2	-	14	TRBJ2-2	-	TGTGCCAGCAGCTCCCAGGGGTCAGCCGGGGAGCTGTTTTTT	CASSSQGSAGELFF
TRBV6-4	-	12	TRBJ2-2	few	TGTGCCGCACAGTCGAACACCGGGGAGCTGTTTTTT	CAAQSNTGELFF
TRBV5-1	TRBD2	15	TRBJ2-1	many	TGTGCCAGCAGCTTGGGGACTAGCGGGAGGAATGAGCAGTTCTTC	CASSLGTSGRNEQFF
TRBV20-1	TRBD1	14	TRBJ1-6	-	TGCAGTGCCCCCCAGACAGGGCTCGGTTCACCCCTCCACTTT	CSAPQTGLGSPLHF
TRBV27	TRBD2	14	TRBJ2-7	many	TGTGCCAGCAGAATAGCGGGAGGGCCGGGGGAGCAGTACTTC	CASRIAGGPGEQYF
TRBV11-2	TRBD1	14	TRBJ2-7	many	TGTGCCAGCAGCTCCAGACAGGGATCATACGAGCAGTACTTC	CASSSRQGSYEQYF